This record concerns one T cell receptor beta chain sequence. The ends lost 2 bases at V and 5 bases at J; junction bases unmatched: 8. This CDR3 has 16 residues. Germline assignment: CDR1 MDHEN and CDR2 SYDVKM. TCRdb keeps only in-frame clones here, not all; method: immunoSEQ multiplex PCR. The table has some 170,000 clones, 96% seen once. These data come from a study of control samples from healthy donors and cancer patients. The sample taken for sequencing was blood. This TCR was recovered from a woman aged 25 to 39 in good health. The chain joins TRBV28 to TRBJ1-4, with 7 bases aligning to TRBD1. CDR3 in amino acids: CASSLERQGLNEKLFF. The CDR3 coding sequence is TGTGCCAGCAGTTTAGAGAGACAGGGCCTAAATGAAAAACTGTTTTTT.